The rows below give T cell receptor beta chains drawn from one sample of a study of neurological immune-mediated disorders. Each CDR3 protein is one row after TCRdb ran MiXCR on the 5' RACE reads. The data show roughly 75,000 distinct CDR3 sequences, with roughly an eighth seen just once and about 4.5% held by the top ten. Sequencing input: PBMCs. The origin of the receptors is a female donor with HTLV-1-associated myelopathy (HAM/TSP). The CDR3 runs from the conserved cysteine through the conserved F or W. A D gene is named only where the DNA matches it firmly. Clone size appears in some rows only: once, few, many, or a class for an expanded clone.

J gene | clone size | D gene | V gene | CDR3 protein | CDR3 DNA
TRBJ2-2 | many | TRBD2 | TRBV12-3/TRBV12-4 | CASSRGLAGAGELFF | TGTGCCAGCAGTAGAGGACTAGCGGGGGCCGGGGAGCTGTTTTTT
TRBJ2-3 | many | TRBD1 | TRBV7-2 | CASSWGQSTDTQYF | TGTGCCAGCAGCTGGGGACAGAGCACAGATACGCAGTATTTT
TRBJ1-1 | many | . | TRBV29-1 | CSVPVGRGIYSEAFF | TGCAGCGTGCCCGTCGGGCGGGGGATATACTCTGAAGCTTTCTTT
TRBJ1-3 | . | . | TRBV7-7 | CASSPYTIYF | TGTGCCAGCAGCCCTTACACCATATATTTT
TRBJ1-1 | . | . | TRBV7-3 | CASSFTLNTEDFF | TGTGCCAGCAGCTTCACTTTGAACACTGAAGATTTCTTT
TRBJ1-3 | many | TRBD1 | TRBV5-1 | CASSSTGTGSGNTIYF | TGCGCCAGCAGCTCTACCGGGACAGGGAGTGGAAACACCATATATTTT
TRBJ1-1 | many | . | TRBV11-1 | CASSTRWGARNTEAFF | TGTGCCAGCAGCACCAGGTGGGGGGCTCGGAACACTGAAGCTTTCTTT
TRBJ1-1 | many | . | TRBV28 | CASSLSVRGVAFF | TGTGCCAGCAGTTTAAGCGTAAGGGGGGTAGCTTTCTTT
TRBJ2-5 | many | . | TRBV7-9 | CASSFGVSQTQYF | TGTGCCAGCAGCTTTGGGGTTTCACAGACCCAGTACTTC
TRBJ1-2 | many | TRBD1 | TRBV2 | CASRAGTGEGYTF | TGTGCCAGCAGGGCCGGGACAGGGGAAGGCTACACCTTC
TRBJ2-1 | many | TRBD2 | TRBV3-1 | CASSQSTSGGANEQFF | TGTGCCAGCAGCCAAAGTACTAGCGGGGGGGCCAATGAGCAGTTCTTC
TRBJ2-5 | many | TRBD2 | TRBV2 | CASSDAAGRGQETQYF | TGTGCCAGCAGTGATGCTGCAGGGAGGGGCCAAGAGACCCAGTACTTC
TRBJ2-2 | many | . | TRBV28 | CASSLAGSPNTGELFF | TGTGCCAGCAGTTTGGCGGGGAGTCCGAACACCGGGGAGCTGTTTTTT
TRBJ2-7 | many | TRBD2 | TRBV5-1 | CASSSGTSGGNKYF | TGCGCCAGCAGCAGTGGGACTAGCGGGGGTAACAAGTACTTC
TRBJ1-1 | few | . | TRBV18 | CASSPRPQNTEAFF | TGTGCCAGCTCACCCCGGCCCCAAAACACTGAAGCTTTCTTT
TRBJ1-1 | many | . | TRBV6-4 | CASILKNTEAFF | TGTGCCAGCATTCTGAAGAACACTGAAGCTTTCTTT
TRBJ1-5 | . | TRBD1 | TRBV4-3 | CASSQQTGDSNQPQHF | TGCGCCAGCAGCCAACAGACAGGGGATAGCAATCAGCCCCAGCATTTT
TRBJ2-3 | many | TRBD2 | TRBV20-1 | CSARDLRLAGTYITDTQYF | TGCAGTGCTAGAGATCTCAGACTAGCGGGGACCTATATCACAGATACGCAGTATTTT
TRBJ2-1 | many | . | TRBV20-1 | CSASSGRTVSEQFF | TGCAGTGCTAGCTCGGGCAGGACAGTTTCTGAGCAGTTCTTC
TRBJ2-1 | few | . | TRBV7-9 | CASSHPVDEQFF | TGTGCCAGCAGCCATCCTGTCGATGAGCAGTTCTTC
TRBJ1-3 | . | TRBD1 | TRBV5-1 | CASSYAGGAGNTIYF | TGCGCCAGCAGCTATGCAGGGGGCGCCGGAAACACCATATATTTT
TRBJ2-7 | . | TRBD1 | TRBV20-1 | CSAETDRGYEQYF | TGCAGTGCTGAAACGGACAGGGGCTACGAGCAGTACTTC